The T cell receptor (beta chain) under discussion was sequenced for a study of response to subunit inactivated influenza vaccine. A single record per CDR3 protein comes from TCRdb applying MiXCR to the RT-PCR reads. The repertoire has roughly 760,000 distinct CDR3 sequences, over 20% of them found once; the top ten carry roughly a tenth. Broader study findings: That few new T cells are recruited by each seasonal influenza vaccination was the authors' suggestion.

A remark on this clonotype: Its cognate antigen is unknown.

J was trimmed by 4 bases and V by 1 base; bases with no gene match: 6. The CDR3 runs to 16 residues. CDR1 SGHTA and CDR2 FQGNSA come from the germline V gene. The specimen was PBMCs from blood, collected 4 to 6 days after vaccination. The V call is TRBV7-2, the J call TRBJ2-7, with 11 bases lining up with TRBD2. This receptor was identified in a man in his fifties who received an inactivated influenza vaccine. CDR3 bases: TGTGCCAGCAGCTTAGAACTAGCGGGGGCCGGGTACGAGCAGTACTTC. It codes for CASSLELAGAGYEQYF.